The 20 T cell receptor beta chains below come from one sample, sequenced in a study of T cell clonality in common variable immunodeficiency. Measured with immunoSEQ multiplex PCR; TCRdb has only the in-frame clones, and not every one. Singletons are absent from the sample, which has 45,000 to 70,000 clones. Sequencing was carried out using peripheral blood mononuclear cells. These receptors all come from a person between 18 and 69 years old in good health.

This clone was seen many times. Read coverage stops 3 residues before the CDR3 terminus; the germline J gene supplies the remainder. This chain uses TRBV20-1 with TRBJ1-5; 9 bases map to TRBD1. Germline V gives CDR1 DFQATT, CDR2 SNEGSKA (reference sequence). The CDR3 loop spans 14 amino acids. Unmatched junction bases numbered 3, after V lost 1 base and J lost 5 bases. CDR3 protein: CSARGGTGHQPQHF. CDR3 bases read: TGCAGTGCTAGAGGCGGGACAGGGCATCAGCCC.

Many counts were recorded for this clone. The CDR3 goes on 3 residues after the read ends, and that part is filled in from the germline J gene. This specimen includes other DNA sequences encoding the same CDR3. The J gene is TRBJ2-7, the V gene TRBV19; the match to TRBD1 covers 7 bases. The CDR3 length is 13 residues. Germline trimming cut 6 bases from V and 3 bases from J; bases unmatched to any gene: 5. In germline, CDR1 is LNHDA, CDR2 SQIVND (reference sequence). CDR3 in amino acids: CASSRDRVYEQYF. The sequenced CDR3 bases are TGTGCCAGTAGCCGGGACAGAGTCTACGAG.

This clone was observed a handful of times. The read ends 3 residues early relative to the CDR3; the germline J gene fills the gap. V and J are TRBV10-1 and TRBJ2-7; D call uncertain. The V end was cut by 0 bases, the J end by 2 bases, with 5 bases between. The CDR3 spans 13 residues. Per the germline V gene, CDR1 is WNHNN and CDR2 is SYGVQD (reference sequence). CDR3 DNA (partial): TGCGCCAGCAGTGAGTCCCCTGCCTACGAG. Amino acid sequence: CASSESPAYE. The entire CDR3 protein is CASSESPAYEQYF.

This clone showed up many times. Incomplete CDR3 DNA: TGCAGTGCTGTGGACAGGAGGAACACTGAA. Translating it yields CSAVDRRNTE. The full CDR3 is CSAVDRRNTEAFF. This chain joins TRBV20-1 and TRBJ1-1, with TRBD1 matching 7 bases. The read halts 3 residues ahead of the CDR3 end, with the missing end drawn from the germline J gene. The J segment lost 1 base and the V segment lost 5 bases, leaving 4 bases of the junction unmatched. CDR3 length: 13 residues. Per germline, CDR1 DFQATT and CDR2 SNEGSKA (reference sequence).

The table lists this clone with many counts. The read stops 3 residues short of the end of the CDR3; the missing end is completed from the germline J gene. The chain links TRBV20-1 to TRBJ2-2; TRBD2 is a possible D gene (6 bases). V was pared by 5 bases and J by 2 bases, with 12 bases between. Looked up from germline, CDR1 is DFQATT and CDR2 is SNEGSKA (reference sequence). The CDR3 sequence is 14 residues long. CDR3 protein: CSASGTGNTGELFF. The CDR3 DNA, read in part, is TGCAGTGCTTCCGGGACTGGAAACACCGGGGAG.

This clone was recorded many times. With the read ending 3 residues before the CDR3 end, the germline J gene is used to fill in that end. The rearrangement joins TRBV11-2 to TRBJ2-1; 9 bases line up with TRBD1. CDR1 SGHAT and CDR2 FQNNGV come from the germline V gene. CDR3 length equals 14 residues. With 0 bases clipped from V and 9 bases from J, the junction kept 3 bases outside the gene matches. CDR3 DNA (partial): TGTGCCAGCAGCTTAGAACAGGGGGCGGGTGAG. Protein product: CASSLEQGAGE. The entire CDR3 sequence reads CASSLEQGAGEQFF.

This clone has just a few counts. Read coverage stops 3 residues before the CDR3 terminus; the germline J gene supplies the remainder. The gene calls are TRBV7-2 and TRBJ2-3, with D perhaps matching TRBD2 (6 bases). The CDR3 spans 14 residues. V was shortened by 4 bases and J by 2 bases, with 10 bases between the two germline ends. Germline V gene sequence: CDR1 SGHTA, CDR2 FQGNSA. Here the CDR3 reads CASSSRGDTDTQYF. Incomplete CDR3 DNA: TGTGCCAGCAGCTCGCGGGGTGACACAGATACG.

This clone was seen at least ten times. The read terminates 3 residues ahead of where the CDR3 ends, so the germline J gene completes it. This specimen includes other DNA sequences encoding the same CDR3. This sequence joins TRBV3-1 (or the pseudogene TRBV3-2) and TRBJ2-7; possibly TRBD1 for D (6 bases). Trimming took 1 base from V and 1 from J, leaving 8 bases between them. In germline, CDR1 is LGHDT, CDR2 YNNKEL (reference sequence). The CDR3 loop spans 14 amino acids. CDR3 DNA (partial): TGTGCCAGCAGCCAAGCAGGGGCATCCTACGAG. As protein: CASSQAGASYE. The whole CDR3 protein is CASSQAGASYEQYF.

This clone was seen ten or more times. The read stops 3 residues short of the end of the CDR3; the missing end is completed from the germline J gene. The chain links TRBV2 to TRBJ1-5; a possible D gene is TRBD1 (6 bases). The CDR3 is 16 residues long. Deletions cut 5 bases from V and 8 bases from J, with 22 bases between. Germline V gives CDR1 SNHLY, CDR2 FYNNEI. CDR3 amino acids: CASSFSAGEVLEPQHF. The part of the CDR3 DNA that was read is TGTGCCAGCAGTTTCTCGGCAGGGGAGGTTCTGGAGCCC.

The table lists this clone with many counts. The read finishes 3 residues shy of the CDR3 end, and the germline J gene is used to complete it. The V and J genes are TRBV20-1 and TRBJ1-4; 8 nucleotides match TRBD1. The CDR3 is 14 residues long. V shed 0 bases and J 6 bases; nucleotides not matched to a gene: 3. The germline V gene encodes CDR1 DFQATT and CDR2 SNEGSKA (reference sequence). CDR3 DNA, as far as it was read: TGCAGTGCTAGAGATGGACAGGGCGATGAAAAA. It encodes CSARDGQGDEK. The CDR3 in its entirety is CSARDGQGDEKLFF.

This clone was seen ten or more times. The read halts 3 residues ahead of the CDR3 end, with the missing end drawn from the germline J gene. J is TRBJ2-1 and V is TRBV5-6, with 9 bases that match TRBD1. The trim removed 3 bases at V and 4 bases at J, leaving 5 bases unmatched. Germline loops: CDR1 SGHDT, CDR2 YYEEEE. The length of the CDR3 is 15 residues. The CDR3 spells CASSWGGQGYNEQFF. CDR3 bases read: TGTGCCAGCAGCTGGGGGGGACAGGGATACAATGAG.

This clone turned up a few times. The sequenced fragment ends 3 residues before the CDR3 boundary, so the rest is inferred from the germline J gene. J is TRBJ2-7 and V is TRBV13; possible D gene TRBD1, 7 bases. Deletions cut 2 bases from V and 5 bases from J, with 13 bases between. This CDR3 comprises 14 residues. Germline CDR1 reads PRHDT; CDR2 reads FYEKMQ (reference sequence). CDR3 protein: CASSLPGGGDEQYF. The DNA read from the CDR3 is TGTGCCAGCAGCTTACCAGGGGGAGGTGACGAG.

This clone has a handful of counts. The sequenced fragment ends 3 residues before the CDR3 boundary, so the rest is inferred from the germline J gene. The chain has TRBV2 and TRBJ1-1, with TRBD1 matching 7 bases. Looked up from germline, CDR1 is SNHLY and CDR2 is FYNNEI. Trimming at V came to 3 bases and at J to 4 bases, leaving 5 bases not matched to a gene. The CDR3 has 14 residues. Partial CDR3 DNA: TGTGCCAGCAGTGAGATCCAGGGGGGCACTGAA. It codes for CASSEIQGGTE. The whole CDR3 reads CASSEIQGGTEAFF.

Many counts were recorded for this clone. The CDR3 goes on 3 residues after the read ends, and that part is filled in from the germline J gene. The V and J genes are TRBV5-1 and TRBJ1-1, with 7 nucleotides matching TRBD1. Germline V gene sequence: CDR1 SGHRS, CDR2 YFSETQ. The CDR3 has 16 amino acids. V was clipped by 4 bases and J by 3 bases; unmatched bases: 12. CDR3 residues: CASSPLGGGVDTEAFF. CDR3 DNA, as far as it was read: TGCGCCAGCAGCCCCCTAGGAGGGGGCGTGGACACTGAA.

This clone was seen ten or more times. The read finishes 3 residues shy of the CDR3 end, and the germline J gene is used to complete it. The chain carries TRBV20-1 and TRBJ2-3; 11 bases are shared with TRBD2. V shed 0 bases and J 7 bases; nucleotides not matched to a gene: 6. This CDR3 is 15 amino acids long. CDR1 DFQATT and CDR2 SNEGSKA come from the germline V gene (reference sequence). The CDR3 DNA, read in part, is TGCAGTGCTAGAGATCTAGGGACTAGCGGTAATACG. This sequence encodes CSARDLGTSGNT. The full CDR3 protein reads CSARDLGTSGNTQYF.

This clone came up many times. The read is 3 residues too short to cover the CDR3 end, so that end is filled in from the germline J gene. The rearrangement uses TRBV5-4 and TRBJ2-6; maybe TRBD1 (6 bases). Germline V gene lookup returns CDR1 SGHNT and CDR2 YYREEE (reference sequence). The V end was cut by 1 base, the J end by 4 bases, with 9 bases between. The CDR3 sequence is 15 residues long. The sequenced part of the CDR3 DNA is TGTGCCAGCAGCTTGCGGCAGGGGGGGGCCAACGTC. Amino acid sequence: CASSLRQGGANV. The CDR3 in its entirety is CASSLRQGGANVLTF.

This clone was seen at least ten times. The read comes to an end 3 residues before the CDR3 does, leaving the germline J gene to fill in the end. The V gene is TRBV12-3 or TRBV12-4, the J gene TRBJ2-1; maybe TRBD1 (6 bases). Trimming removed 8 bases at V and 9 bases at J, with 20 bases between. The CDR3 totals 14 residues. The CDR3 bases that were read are TGTGCCAGCGGGTCACAGGGCTCAAGGGGTGAG. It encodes CASGSQGSRGE. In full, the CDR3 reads CASGSQGSRGEQFF.

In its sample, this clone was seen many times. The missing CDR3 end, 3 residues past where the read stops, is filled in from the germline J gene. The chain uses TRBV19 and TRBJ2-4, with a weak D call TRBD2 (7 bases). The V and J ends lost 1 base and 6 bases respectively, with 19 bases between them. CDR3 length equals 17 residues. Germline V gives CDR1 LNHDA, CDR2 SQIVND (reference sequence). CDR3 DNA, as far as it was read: TGTGCCAGTAGTATAGTTACCGGGGGGCTCCGACGAAACATT. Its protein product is CASSIVTGGLRRNI. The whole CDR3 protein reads CASSIVTGGLRRNIQYF.

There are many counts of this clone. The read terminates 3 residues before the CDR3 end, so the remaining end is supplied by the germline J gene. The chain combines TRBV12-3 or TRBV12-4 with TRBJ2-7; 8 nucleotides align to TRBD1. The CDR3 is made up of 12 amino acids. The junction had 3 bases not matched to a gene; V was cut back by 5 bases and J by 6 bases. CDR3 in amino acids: CASSRTGLEQYF. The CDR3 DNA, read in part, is TGTGCCAGCAGTAGGACAGGGCTCGAG.

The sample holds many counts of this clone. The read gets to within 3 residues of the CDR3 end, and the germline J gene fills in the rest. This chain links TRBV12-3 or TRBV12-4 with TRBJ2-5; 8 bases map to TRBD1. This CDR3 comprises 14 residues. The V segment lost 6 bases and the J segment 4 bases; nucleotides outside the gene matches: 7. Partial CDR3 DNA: TGTGCCAGCAGAGGGACAGGCCGAGGAGAGACC. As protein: CASRGTGRGET. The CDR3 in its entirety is CASRGTGRGETQYF.